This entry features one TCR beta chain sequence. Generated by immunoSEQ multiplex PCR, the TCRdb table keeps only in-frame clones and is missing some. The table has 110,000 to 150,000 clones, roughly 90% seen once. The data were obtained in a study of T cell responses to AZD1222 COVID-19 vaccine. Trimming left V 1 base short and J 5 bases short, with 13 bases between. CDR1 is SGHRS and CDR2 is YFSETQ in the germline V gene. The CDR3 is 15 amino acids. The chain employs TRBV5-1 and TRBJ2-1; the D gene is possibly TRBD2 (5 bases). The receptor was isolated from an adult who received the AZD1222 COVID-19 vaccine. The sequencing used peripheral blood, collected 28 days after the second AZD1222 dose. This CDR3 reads CASSLFGLINNEQFF. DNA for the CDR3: TGCGCCAGCAGCTTGTTTGGACTGATTAACAATGAGCAGTTCTTC. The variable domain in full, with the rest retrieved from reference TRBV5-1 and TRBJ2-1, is KAGVTQTPRYLIKTRGQQVTLSCSPISGHRSVSWYQQTPGQGLQFLFEYFSETQRNKGNFPGRFSGRQFSNSRSEMNVSTLELGDSALYLCASSLFGLINNEQFFGPGTRLTVL.